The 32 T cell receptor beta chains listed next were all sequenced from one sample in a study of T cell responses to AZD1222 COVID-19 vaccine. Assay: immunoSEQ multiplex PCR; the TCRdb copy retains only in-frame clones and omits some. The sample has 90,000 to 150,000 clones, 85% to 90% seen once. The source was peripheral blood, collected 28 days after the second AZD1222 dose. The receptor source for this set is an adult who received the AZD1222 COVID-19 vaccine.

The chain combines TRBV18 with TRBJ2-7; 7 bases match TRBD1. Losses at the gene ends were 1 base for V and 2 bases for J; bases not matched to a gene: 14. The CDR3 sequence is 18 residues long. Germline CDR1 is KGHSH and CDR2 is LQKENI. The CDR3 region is CASSPQEPSRDSPYEQYF. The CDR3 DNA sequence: TGTGCCAGCTCACCACAGGAACCCTCCCGGGACAGTCCCTACGAGCAGTACTTC.

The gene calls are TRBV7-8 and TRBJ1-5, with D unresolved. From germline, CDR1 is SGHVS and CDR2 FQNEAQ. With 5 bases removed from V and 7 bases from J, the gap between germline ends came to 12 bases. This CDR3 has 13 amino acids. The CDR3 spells CASSAQDGQPQHF. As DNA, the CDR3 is TGTGCCAGCAGCGCCCAGGACGGACAGCCCCAGCATTTT.

For the CDR3, the DNA is TGTGCCAGCAGCTTCCGCGGGGGAGATACGCAGTATTTT. This encodes CASSFRGGDTQYF. This chain uses TRBV9 with TRBJ2-3; TRBD2 aligns across 7 bases. This CDR3 is built from 13 residues. Germline V gives CDR1 SGDLS, CDR2 YYNGEE. V shed 4 bases and J 5 bases; nucleotides not matched to a gene: 4.

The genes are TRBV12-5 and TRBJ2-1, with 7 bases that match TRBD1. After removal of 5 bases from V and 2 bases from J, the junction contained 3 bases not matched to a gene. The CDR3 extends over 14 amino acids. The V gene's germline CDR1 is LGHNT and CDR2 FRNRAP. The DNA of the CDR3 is TGTGCTAGTGGTCAGGGGGTGGCCTACAATGAGCAGTTCTTC. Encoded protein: CASGQGVAYNEQFF.

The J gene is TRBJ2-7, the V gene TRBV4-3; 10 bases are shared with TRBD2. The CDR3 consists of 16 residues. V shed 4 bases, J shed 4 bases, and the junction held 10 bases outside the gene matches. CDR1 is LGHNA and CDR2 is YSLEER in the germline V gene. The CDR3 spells CASSRSILAGDYEQYF. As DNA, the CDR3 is TGCGCCAGCAGCCGATCTATTCTAGCGGGAGATTACGAGCAGTACTTC.

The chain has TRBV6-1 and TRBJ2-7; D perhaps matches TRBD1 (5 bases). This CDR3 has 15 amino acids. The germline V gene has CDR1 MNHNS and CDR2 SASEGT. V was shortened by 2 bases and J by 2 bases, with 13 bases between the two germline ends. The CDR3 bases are TGTGCCAGCAGTGAATCGCCAGGGTGGCCCTACGAGCAGTACTTC. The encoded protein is CASSESPGWPYEQYF.

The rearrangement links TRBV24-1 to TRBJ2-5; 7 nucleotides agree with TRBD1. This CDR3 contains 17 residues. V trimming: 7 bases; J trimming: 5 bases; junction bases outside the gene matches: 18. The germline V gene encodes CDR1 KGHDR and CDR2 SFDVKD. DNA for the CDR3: TGTGCCACCAGCCCAACCGGGACAGAGGTCTTGAGGGAGACCCAGTACTTC. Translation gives CATSPTGTEVLRETQYF.

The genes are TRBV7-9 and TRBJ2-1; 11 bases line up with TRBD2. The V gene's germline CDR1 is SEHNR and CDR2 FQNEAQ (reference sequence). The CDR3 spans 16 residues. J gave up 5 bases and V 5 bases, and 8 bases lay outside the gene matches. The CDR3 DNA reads TGTGCCAGCAGCGTGGGGGGGACTAGCGGTAACAATGAGCAGTTCTTC. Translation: CASSVGGTSGNNEQFF.

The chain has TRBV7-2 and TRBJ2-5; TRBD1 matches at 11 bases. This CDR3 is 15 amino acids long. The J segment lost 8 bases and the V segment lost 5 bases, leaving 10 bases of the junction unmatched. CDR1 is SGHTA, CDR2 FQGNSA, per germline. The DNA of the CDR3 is TGTGCCAGCAGCCCCACGGGACAGGGGGGGCAAACCCAGTACTTC. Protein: CASSPTGQGGQTQYF.

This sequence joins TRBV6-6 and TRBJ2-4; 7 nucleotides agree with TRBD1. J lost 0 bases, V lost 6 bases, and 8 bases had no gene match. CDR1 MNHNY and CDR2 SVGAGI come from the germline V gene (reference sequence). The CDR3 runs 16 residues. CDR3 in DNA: TGTGCCAGCAGCGGTACAGGGGCCGCAGCCAAAAACATTCAGTACTTC. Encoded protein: CASSGTGAAAKNIQYF.

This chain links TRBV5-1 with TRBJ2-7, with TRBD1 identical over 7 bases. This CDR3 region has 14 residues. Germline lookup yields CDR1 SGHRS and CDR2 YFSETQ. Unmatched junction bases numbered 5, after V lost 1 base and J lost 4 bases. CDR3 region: CASSLQGQTYEQYF. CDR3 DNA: TGCGCCAGCAGCTTGCAGGGACAGACGTACGAGCAGTACTTC.

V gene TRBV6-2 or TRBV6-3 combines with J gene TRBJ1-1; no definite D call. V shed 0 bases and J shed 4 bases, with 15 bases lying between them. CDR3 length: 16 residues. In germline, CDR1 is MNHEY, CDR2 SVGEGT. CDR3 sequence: CASSYSVELLRTEAFF. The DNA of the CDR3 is TGTGCCAGCAGTTACTCGGTCGAGTTGTTGCGCACTGAAGCTTTCTTT.

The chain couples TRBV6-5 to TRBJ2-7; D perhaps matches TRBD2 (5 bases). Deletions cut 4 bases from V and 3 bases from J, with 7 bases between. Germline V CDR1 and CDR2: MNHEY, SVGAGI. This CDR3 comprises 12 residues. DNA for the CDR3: TGTGCCAGCAGTTTGGCGGGCTACGAGCAGTACTTC. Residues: CASSLAGYEQYF.

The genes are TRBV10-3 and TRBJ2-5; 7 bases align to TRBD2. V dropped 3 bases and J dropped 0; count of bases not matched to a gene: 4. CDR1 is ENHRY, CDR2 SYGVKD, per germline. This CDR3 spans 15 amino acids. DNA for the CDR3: TGTGCCATCAGTGACGCGGGGGTCAACCAAGAGACCCAGTACTTC. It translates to CAISDAGVNQETQYF.

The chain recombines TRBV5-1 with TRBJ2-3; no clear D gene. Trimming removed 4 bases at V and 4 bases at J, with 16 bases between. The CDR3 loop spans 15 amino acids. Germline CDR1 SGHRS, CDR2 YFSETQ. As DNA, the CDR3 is TGCGCCAGCAGCCCCCGGGCAGGAAGGCCAGATACGCAGTATTTT. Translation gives CASSPRAGRPDTQYF.

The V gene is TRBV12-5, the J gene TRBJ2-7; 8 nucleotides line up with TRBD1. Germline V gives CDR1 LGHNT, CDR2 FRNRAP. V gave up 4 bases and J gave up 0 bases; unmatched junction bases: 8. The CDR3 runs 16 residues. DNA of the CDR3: TGTGCTAGTGGTTCTCCCGGGACAGGCCTCTCCTACGAGCAGTACTTC. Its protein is CASGSPGTGLSYEQYF.

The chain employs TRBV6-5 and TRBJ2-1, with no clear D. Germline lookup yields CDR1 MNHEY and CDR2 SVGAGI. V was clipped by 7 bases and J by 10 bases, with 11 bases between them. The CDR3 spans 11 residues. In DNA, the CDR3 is TGTGCCAGCACGAGACTTAGGGAGCAGTTCTTC. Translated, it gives CASTRLREQFF.

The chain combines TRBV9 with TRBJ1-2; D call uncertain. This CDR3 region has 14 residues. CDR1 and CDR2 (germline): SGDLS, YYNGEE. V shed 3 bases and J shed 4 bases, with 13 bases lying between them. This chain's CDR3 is CASSGVGIIYGYTF. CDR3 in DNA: TGTGCCAGCAGCGGTGTTGGCATCATCTATGGCTACACCTTC.

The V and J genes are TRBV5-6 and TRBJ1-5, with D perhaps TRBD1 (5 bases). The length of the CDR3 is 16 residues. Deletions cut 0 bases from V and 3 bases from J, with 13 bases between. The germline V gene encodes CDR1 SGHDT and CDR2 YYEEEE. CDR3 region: CASSLERGEINQPQHF. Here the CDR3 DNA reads TGTGCCAGCAGCTTGGAACGGGGCGAGATCAATCAGCCCCAGCATTTT.

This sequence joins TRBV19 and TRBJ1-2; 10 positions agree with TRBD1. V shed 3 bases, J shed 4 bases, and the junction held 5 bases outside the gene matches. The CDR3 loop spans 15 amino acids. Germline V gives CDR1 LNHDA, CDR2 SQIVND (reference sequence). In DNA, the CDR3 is TGTGCCAGTAGTATTGGGGGACAGGGGACCTATGGCTACACCTTC. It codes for CASSIGGQGTYGYTF.

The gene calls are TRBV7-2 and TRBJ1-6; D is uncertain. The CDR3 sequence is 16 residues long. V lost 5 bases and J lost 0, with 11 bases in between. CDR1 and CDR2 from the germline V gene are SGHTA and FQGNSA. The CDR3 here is CASSRTASSYNSPLHF. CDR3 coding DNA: TGTGCCAGCAGCCGCACAGCAAGCTCCTATAATTCACCCCTCCACTTT.

CDR3 region: CASSPRGSTYNEQFF. CDR3 DNA sequence: TGTGCCAGCAGCCCTCGGGGGTCTACCTACAATGAGCAGTTCTTC. The chain links TRBV7-9 to TRBJ2-1; possible D gene TRBD2, 6 bases. Germline V lookup: CDR1 SEHNR, CDR2 FQNEAQ (reference sequence). The CDR3 sequence is 15 residues long. V was pared by 5 bases and J by 2 bases, with 13 bases between. Drawing the rest from reference TRBV7-9 and TRBJ2-1, the complete variable domain is DTGVSQNPRHKITKRGQNVTFRCDPISEHNRLYWYRQTLGQGPEFLTYFQNEAQLEKSRLLSDRFSAERPKGSFSTLEIQRTEQGDSAMYLCASSPRGSTYNEQFFGPGTRLTVL.

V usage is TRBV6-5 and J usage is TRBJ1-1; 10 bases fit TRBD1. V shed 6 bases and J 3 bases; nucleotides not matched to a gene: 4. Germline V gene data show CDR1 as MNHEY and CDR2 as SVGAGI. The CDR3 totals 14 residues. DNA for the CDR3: TGTGCCAGCAGCCGGACAGGGGGAGACACTGAAGCTTTCTTT. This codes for CASSRTGGDTEAFF.

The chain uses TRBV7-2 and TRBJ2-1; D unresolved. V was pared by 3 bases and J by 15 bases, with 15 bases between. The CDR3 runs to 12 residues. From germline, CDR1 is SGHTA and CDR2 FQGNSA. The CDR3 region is CASSFATTPPFF. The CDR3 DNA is TGTGCCAGCAGCTTCGCGACGACTCCCCCGTTCTTC.

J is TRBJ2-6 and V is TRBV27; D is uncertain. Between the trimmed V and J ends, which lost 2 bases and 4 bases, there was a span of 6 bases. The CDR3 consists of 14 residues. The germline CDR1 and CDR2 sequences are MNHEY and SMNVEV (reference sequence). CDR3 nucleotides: TGTGCCAGCAGTTTACTTGGCGGGGCCAACGTCCTGACTTTC. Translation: CASSLLGGANVLTF.

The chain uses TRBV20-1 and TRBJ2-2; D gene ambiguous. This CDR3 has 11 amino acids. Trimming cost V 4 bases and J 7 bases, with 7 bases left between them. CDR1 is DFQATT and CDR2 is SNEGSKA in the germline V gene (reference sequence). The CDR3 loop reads CSATRRGELFF. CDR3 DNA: TGCAGTGCTACCCGACGCGGGGAGCTGTTTTTT.

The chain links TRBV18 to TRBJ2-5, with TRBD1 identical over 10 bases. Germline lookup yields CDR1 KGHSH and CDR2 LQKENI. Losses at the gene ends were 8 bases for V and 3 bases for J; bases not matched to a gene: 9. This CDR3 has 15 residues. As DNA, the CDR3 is TGTGCCAGCCGGAGGACAGGGGGTTTAGAAGAGACCCAGTACTTC. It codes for CASRRTGGLEETQYF. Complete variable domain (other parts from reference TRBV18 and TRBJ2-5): NAGVMQNPRHLVRRRGQEARLRCSPMKGHSHVYWYRQLPEEGLKFMVYLQKENIIDESGMPKERFSAEFPKEGPSILRIQQVVRGDSAAYFCASRRTGGLEETQYFGPGTRLLVL.

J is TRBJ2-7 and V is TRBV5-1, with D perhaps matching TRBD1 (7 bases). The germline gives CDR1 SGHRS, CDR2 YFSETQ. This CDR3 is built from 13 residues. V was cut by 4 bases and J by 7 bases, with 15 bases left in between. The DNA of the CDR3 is TGCGCCAGCAGCGTGGATCAGGGGGGTGAGCAGTACTTC. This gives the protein CASSVDQGGEQYF. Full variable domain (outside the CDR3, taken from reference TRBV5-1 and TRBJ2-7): KAGVTQTPRYLIKTRGQQVTLSCSPISGHRSVSWYQQTPGQGLQFLFEYFSETQRNKGNFPGRFSGRQFSNSRSEMNVSTLELGDSALYLCASSVDQGGEQYFGPGTRLTVT.

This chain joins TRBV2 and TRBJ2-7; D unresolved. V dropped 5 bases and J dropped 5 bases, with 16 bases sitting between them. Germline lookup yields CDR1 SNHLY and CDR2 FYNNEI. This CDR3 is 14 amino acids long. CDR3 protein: CASSWFSGNDEQYF. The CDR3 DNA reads TGTGCCAGCAGTTGGTTTTCCGGTAACGACGAGCAGTACTTC.

This CDR3 reads CASSPRQGAYEQYF. The CDR3 coding sequence is TGTGCCAGCAGCCCTCGACAGGGAGCCTACGAGCAGTACTTC. This chain connects TRBV9 to TRBJ2-7, with TRBD1 matching over 7 bases. The CDR3 runs 14 residues. Germline CDR1 SGDLS, CDR2 YYNGEE. With V trimmed by 4 bases and J by 2 bases, 6 bases remained unmatched.

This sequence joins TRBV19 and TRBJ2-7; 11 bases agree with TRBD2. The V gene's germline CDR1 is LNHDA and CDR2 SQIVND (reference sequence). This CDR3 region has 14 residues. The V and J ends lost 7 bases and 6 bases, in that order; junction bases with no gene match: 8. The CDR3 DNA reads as TGTGCCAGTAAGGAGACTAGCGGGAATTCCGAGCAGTACTTC. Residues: CASKETSGNSEQYF.

In DNA, the CDR3 is TGTGCCAGCAGTGAAGGAGTTAGCGGGGGCCAAGAGACCCAGTACTTC. It translates to CASSEGVSGGQETQYF. This chain connects TRBV6-1 to TRBJ2-5, with 9 positions matching TRBD2. V dropped 1 base and J dropped 1; count of bases not matched to a gene: 4. CDR3 length: 16 amino acids. CDR1 is MNHNS and CDR2 is SASEGT in the germline V gene.